This T cell receptor (beta chain) was identified in a study of CD8+CD57+ T cells in acquired aplastic anemia. Study summary: The sorted CD4+ and CD8+ cells yielded an average around 3.2 ug of DNA.

Genomic DNA, the template, was used for profiling of the TCR beta VDJ and CDR3. One entry per CDR3 protein results from TCRdb running MiXCR on the reads. The top ten hold about 45% of the sample, which has 150,000 to 200,000 distinct CDR3 sequences, roughly 64% seen once. This clonotype has at least ten counts. CDR3 length: 13 residues. The germline CDR1 and CDR2 sequences are SNHLY and FYNNEI. The germline V and J ends were trimmed by 9 bases and 7 bases, with 15 bases remaining between them. Sequencing was carried out using sorted CD4+, CD8+, or CD8+CD57+ T cells (not recorded which) from PBMCs. V usage is TRBV2 and J usage is TRBJ1-4, with D tentatively TRBD1 (6 bases). This receptor was identified in a human donor with severe aplastic anemia or a healthy control (not recorded which). The CDR3 DNA follows: TGTGCCAGACTCGGGGGGGCTGGTGAAAAACTGTTTTTT. Translating it yields CARLGGAGEKLFF.